These T cell receptor beta chains were read from a single sample in a study of CD8+ T cells in alopecia areata. Sequencing used immunoSEQ multiplex PCR; TCRdb keeps in-frame clones, though not all of them. Of approximately 210,000 clones listed, around 65% are singletons. The sample in question was CD4+ T cells sorted from blood, obtained at week 4, from a patient treated with tofacitinib. The receptor set was obtained from a human donor with alopecia areata. CDR3s include the opening cysteine and the closing phenylalanine or tryptophan. Fields, in order: D gene, J gene, CDR3 length, clone size, V gene, CDR3 DNA, CDR3 protein. The D gene is left open where the match is weak. Size is stated for part of the rows, as once, few or many counts, or as a class when the clone is expanded.

D gene: NA; J gene: TRBJ2-3; CDR3 length: 15; clone size: NA; V gene: TRBV7-2; CDR3 DNA: TGTGCCAGCACCACCAGCCAGGGGTTCTCAGATACGCAGTATTTT; CDR3 protein: CASTTSQGFSDTQYF
D gene: NA; J gene: TRBJ2-1; CDR3 length: 13; clone size: NA; V gene: TRBV5-1; CDR3 DNA: TGCGCCAGCAGCTTGGGGACGAACAATGAGCAGTTCTTC; CDR3 protein: CASSLGTNNEQFF
D gene: TRBD2; J gene: TRBJ2-5; CDR3 length: 13; clone size: NA; V gene: TRBV9; CDR3 DNA: TGTGCCAGCAGCGTAGCCGGGGGGGCGACCCAGTACTTC; CDR3 protein: CASSVAGGATQYF
D gene: NA; J gene: TRBJ1-2; CDR3 length: 19; clone size: NA; V gene: TRBV27; CDR3 DNA: TGTGCCAGCAGTTTTAGACTTTCACAGGGTTCGTCGGTCCCATATGGCTACACCTTC; CDR3 protein: CASSFRLSQGSSVPYGYTF
D gene: NA; J gene: TRBJ2-5; CDR3 length: 12; clone size: NA; V gene: TRBV7-2; CDR3 DNA: TGTGCCAGCAGCCGACATGGAGAGACCCAGTACTTC; CDR3 protein: CASSRHGETQYF
D gene: NA; J gene: TRBJ1-1; CDR3 length: 13; clone size: few; V gene: TRBV6-5; CDR3 DNA: TGTGCCAGCAGTTACCGGACAGAGTCTGAAGCTTTCTTT; CDR3 protein: CASSYRTESEAFF
D gene: TRBD1; J gene: TRBJ1-2; CDR3 length: 13; clone size: NA; V gene: TRBV19; CDR3 DNA: TGTGCCAGTAGAGCGGGACAGGGCTATGGCTACACCTTC; CDR3 protein: CASRAGQGYGYTF
D gene: NA; J gene: TRBJ2-2; CDR3 length: 14; clone size: NA; V gene: TRBV5-1; CDR3 DNA: TGCGCCAGCAGCCTGGGACAGAACACCGGGGAGCTGTTTTTT; CDR3 protein: CASSLGQNTGELFF
D gene: NA; J gene: TRBJ1-2; CDR3 length: 16; clone size: NA; V gene: TRBV5-4; CDR3 DNA: TGTGCCAGCAGCTTAAAGGGGGGATCTACTAACTATGGCTACACCTTC; CDR3 protein: CASSLKGGSTNYGYTF
D gene: NA; J gene: TRBJ1-5; CDR3 length: 16; clone size: once; V gene: TRBV27; CDR3 DNA: TGTGCCAGCAGTTTTGACCTACCGGGACGAGGACAGCCCCAGCATTTT; CDR3 protein: CASSFDLPGRGQPQHF
D gene: NA; J gene: TRBJ2-5; CDR3 length: 15; clone size: NA; V gene: TRBV5-1; CDR3 DNA: TGCGCCAGCAGCTCTGGAGAACCCTGGTTGGAGACCCAGTACTTC; CDR3 protein: CASSSGEPWLETQYF
D gene: NA; J gene: TRBJ2-1; CDR3 length: 11; clone size: NA; V gene: TRBV1; CDR3 DNA: TGCACCAGCAGGGGGGGCAATGAGCAGTTCTTC; CDR3 protein: CTSRGGNEQFF
D gene: NA; J gene: TRBJ1-2; CDR3 length: 18; clone size: few; V gene: TRBV11-2; CDR3 DNA: TGTGCCAGCAGCTCGCTCCGGCGACTTACCCTCAGGGACTATGGCTACACCTTC; CDR3 protein: CASSSLRRLTLRDYGYTF
D gene: NA; J gene: TRBJ1-4; CDR3 length: 15; clone size: NA; V gene: TRBV9; CDR3 DNA: TGTGCCAGCAGCTCAAATATCGCAACTAATGAAAAACTGTTTTTT; CDR3 protein: CASSSNIATNEKLFF
D gene: NA; J gene: TRBJ2-3; CDR3 length: 16; clone size: few; V gene: TRBV4-1; CDR3 DNA: TGCGCCAGCAGCCAAGCCCCGGACTCACGCACAGATACGCAGTATTTT; CDR3 protein: CASSQAPDSRTDTQYF
D gene: NA; J gene: TRBJ2-5; CDR3 length: 14; clone size: NA; V gene: TRBV5-1; CDR3 DNA: TGCGCCAGCAGCTTGGCGGGAGCGGAGGAGACCCAGTACTTC; CDR3 protein: CASSLAGAEETQYF
D gene: TRBD2; J gene: TRBJ2-7; CDR3 length: 15; clone size: NA; V gene: TRBV7-9; CDR3 DNA: TGTGCCAGCAGCCCCGGGACTAGGGGAGGAGACGAGCAGTACTTC; CDR3 protein: CASSPGTRGGDEQYF
D gene: NA; J gene: TRBJ1-1; CDR3 length: 15; clone size: NA; V gene: TRBV2; CDR3 DNA: TGTGCCAGCAGTGAGTTGGGCAGGGGTAACACTGAAGCTTTCTTT; CDR3 protein: CASSELGRGNTEAFF
D gene: TRBD2; J gene: TRBJ2-3; CDR3 length: 17; clone size: few; V gene: TRBV7-9; CDR3 DNA: TGTGCCAGCAGCGACCGAACGGGACTAGCCCGCACAGATACGCAGTATTTT; CDR3 protein: CASSDRTGLARTDTQYF
D gene: TRBD2; J gene: TRBJ2-6; CDR3 length: 17; clone size: NA; V gene: TRBV29-1; CDR3 DNA: TGCAGCGTTGAGGGGACTAGCGGGGGACCAGGGGCCAACGTCCTGACTTTC; CDR3 protein: CSVEGTSGGPGANVLTF
D gene: NA; J gene: TRBJ1-2; CDR3 length: 14; clone size: NA; V gene: TRBV7-9; CDR3 DNA: TGTGCCAGCAGCTTAATAGAACGGAACTATGGCTACACCTTC; CDR3 protein: CASSLIERNYGYTF
D gene: NA; J gene: TRBJ1-4; CDR3 length: 12; clone size: few; V gene: TRBV29-1; CDR3 DNA: TGCAGCGTTGCACTTACTGGGGAAAAACTGTTTTTT; CDR3 protein: CSVALTGEKLFF
D gene: NA; J gene: TRBJ1-2; CDR3 length: 18; clone size: NA; V gene: TRBV27; CDR3 DNA: TGTGCCAGCAGTTTATCGCGCCCCGTGGGGGGAGCTAACTATGGCTACACCTTC; CDR3 protein: CASSLSRPVGGANYGYTF
D gene: TRBD1; J gene: TRBJ1-1; CDR3 length: 14; clone size: NA; V gene: TRBV5-1; CDR3 DNA: TGCGCCAGCAGCTTGGCGGAGAGGGGGCCTGAAGCTTTCTTT; CDR3 protein: CASSLAERGPEAFF
D gene: NA; J gene: TRBJ1-6; CDR3 length: 13; clone size: NA; V gene: TRBV7-2; CDR3 DNA: TGTGCCAGCAGCTTAGATCGGGATTCACCCCTCCACTTT; CDR3 protein: CASSLDRDSPLHF
D gene: NA; J gene: TRBJ1-5; CDR3 length: 15; clone size: NA; V gene: TRBV5-1; CDR3 DNA: TGCGCCAGCAGCTTGGATGCAGGCGGCAATCAGCCCCAGCATTTT; CDR3 protein: CASSLDAGGNQPQHF
D gene: TRBD2; J gene: TRBJ2-3; CDR3 length: 17; clone size: NA; V gene: TRBV2; CDR3 DNA: TGTGCCAGCAGAGGGACGAGCCTAGCGGGTAGCACAGATACGCAGTATTTT; CDR3 protein: CASRGTSLAGSTDTQYF
D gene: NA; J gene: TRBJ1-1; CDR3 length: 12; clone size: few; V gene: TRBV19; CDR3 DNA: TGTGCCAGCCACGGTCTTGGGGCCGGAGCTTTCTTT; CDR3 protein: CASHGLGAGAFF
D gene: NA; J gene: TRBJ2-1; CDR3 length: 13; clone size: few; V gene: TRBV7-2; CDR3 DNA: TGTGCCAGCAGCTTAGGCACCTACAATGAGCAGTTCTTC; CDR3 protein: CASSLGTYNEQFF
D gene: NA; J gene: TRBJ1-1; CDR3 length: 15; clone size: NA; V gene: TRBV7-9; CDR3 DNA: TGTGCCAGCAGCAACGGGTGGGGGCAGAGCACTGAAGCTTTCTTT; CDR3 protein: CASSNGWGQSTEAFF
D gene: NA; J gene: TRBJ2-5; CDR3 length: 14; clone size: NA; V gene: TRBV7-2; CDR3 DNA: TGTGCCAGCAGCTTGTTCATCGGTCAAGGGACCCAGTACTTC; CDR3 protein: CASSLFIGQGTQYF
D gene: TRBD1; J gene: TRBJ1-1; CDR3 length: 14; clone size: NA; V gene: TRBV5-8; CDR3 DNA: TGTGCCAGCAGCTTTCATGTACAGGGGATGTCGGCTTTCTTT; CDR3 protein: CASSFHVQGMSAFF
D gene: NA; J gene: TRBJ2-1; CDR3 length: 13; clone size: few; V gene: TRBV29-1; CDR3 DNA: TGCAGCGTTGTTAGGAGCGGGTACAATGAGCAGTTCTTC; CDR3 protein: CSVVRSGYNEQFF
D gene: NA; J gene: TRBJ2-5; CDR3 length: 15; clone size: few; V gene: TRBV4-2; CDR3 DNA: TGTGCCAGCAGCCAAGTAGGGGAGGGGGGACAGACCCAGTACTTC; CDR3 protein: CASSQVGEGGQTQYF
D gene: NA; J gene: TRBJ2-5; CDR3 length: 15; clone size: few; V gene: TRBV29-1; CDR3 DNA: TGCAGCGTTGAAGATTCTGGGCTAGTGGGTGAGACCCAGTACTTC; CDR3 protein: CSVEDSGLVGETQYF
D gene: NA; J gene: TRBJ2-3; CDR3 length: 13; clone size: NA; V gene: TRBV18; CDR3 DNA: TGTGCCAGCTCACTCACGACGATGGATACGCAGTATTTT; CDR3 protein: CASSLTTMDTQYF
D gene: NA; J gene: TRBJ1-5; CDR3 length: 13; clone size: NA; V gene: TRBV7-9; CDR3 DNA: TGTGCCAGCAGCTCACGACAGGACCAGCCCCAGCATTTT; CDR3 protein: CASSSRQDQPQHF
D gene: NA; J gene: TRBJ1-1; CDR3 length: 13; clone size: NA; V gene: TRBV29-1; CDR3 DNA: TGCAGCGTTCCCGCCGCACGTGGTACTGAAGCTTTCTTT; CDR3 protein: CSVPAARGTEAFF
D gene: NA; J gene: TRBJ2-3; CDR3 length: 15; clone size: NA; V gene: TRBV2; CDR3 DNA: TGTGCCAGCAGGTTGGACACACTCCGCACAGATACGCAGTATTTT; CDR3 protein: CASRLDTLRTDTQYF
D gene: TRBD1; J gene: TRBJ1-1; CDR3 length: 13; clone size: few; V gene: TRBV27; CDR3 DNA: TGTGCCAGCAGGCGGACAGGGAACACTGAAGCTTTCTTT; CDR3 protein: CASRRTGNTEAFF
D gene: TRBD1; J gene: TRBJ1-6; CDR3 length: 13; clone size: NA; V gene: TRBV29-1; CDR3 DNA: TGCAGCATACGTCAGGGGGGGGATTCACCCCTCCACTTT; CDR3 protein: CSIRQGGDSPLHF
D gene: NA; J gene: TRBJ2-1; CDR3 length: 15; clone size: NA; V gene: TRBV11-2; CDR3 DNA: TGTGCCAGCAGCTACGGACCTCCGGGCTACAATGAGCAGTTCTTC; CDR3 protein: CASSYGPPGYNEQFF
D gene: NA; J gene: TRBJ1-2; CDR3 length: 16; clone size: NA; V gene: TRBV23-1; CDR3 DNA: TGCGCCAGCAGTCAACCCCCGAGACAGCGTAACTATGGCTACACCTTC; CDR3 protein: CASSQPPRQRNYGYTF
D gene: TRBD1; J gene: TRBJ1-2; CDR3 length: 13; clone size: NA; V gene: TRBV7-9; CDR3 DNA: TGTGCCAGCAGCGACCAGGGGGGCTATGGCTACACCTTC; CDR3 protein: CASSDQGGYGYTF
D gene: TRBD2; J gene: TRBJ2-3; CDR3 length: 13; clone size: few; V gene: TRBV4-3; CDR3 DNA: TGCGCCAGCAGCCAACCGACTAGCGGGGTGCAGTATTTT; CDR3 protein: CASSQPTSGVQYF
D gene: NA; J gene: TRBJ2-1; CDR3 length: 12; clone size: NA; V gene: TRBV7-9; CDR3 DNA: TGTGCCAGCAGCCGAGCGTACAATGAGCAGTTCTTC; CDR3 protein: CASSRAYNEQFF